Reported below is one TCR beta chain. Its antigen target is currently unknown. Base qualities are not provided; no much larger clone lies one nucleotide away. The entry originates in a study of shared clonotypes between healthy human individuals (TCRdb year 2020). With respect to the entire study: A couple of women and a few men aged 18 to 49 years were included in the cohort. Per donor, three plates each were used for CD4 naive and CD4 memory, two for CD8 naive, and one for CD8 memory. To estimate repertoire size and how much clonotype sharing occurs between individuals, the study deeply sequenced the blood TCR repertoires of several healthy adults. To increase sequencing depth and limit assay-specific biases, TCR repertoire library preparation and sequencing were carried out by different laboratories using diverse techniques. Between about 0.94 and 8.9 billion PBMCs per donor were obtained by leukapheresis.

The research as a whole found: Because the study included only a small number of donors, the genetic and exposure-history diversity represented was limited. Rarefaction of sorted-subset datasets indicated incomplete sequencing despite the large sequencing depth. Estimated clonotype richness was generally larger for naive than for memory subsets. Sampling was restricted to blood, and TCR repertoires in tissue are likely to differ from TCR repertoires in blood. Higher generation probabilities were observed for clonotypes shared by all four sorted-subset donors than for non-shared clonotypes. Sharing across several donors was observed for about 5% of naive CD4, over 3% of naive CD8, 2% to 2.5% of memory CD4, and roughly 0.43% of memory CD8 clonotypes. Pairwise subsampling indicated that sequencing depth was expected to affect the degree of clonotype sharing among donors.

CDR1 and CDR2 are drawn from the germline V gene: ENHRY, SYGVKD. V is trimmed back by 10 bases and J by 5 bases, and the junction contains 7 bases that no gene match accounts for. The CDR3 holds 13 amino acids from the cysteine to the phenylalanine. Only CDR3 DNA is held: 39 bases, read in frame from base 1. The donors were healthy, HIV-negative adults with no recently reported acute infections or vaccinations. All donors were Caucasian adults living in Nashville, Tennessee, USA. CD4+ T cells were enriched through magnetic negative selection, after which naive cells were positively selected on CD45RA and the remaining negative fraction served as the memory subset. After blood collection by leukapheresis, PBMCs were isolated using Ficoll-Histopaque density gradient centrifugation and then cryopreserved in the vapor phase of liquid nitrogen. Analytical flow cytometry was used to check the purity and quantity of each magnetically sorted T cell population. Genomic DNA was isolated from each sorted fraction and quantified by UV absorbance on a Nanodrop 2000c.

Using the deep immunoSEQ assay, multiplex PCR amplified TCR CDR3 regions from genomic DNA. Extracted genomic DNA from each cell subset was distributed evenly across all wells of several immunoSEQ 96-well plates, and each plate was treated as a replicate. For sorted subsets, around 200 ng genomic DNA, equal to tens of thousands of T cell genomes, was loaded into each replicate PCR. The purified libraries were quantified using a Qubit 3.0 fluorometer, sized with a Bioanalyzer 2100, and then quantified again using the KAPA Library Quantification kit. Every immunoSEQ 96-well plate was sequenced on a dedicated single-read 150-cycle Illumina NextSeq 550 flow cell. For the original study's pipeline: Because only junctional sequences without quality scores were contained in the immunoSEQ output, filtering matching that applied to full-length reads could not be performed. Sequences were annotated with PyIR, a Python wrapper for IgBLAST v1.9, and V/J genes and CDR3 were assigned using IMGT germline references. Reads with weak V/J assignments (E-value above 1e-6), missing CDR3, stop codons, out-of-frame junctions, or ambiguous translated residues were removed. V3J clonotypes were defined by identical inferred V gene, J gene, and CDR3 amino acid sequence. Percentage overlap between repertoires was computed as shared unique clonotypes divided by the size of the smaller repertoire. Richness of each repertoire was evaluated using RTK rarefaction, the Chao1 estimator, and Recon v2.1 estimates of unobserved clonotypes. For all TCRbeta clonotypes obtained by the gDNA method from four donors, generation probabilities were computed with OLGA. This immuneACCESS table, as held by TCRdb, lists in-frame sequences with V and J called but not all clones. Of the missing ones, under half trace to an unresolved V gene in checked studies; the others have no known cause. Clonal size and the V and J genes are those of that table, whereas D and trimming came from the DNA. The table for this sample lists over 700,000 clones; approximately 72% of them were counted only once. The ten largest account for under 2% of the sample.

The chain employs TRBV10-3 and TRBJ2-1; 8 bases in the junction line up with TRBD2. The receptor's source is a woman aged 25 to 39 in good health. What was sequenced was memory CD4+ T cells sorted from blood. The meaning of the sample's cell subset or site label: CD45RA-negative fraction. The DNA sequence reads TGTGCCACAAGCGGGAGTGGTAACAATGAGCAGTTCTTC. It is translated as CATSGSGNNEQFF.